The source of this TCR beta chain is a study of T cell repertoires in cytomegalovirus infection (dated by TCRdb to about 2019). General notes on the study: Because public TCR beta signatures pointed to carriage of CMV infection together with the matching HLA type, the HLA type of each donor mattered for the analysis. Broader findings and caveats from the paper: In the ex vivo response, HLA-C-restricted CMV-specific TCR beta clonotypes were dominant, and in two of eight donors the single most frequent clonotype came from this HLA-C-restricted group. Cumulative frequency of public TCR beta family members discriminated carriers of CMV infection plus the relevant HLA type in this cohort and an independent approximately 350-donor cohort.

This clonotype was counted at least ten times. Which antigen it targets is not known. Base qualities are not at hand, and no much larger clone is one base apart. The data were produced on an Illumina HiSeq 1500. TCRdb cleaned the public reads at Q25 with fastp, built clones with MiXCR and kept in-frame beta chains. Rows merge per CDR3 protein into single entries with the most common DNA and genes. The sample table lists about 310,000 distinct CDR3 sequences, around 10% of them with a count of one. Over 2.5% of the sample belongs to the ten largest clones. The CDR3 sequence holds 13 residues, the cysteine and phenylalanine included. Only the CDR3 portion is preserved as DNA: 39 bases, with reading frame beginning at the first base. From V the trimming removes 5 bases and from J it removes 6 bases, while the gene matches leave 4 bases of the junction unaccounted for. The germline V gene encodes CDR1 DFQATT and CDR2 SNEGSKA (reference sequence).

Sequenced material: PBMCs. The receptor was derived from a human donor in good health (CMV status not recorded). Some clones in this sample may be carry-over from other donors' samples. The chain couples TRBV20-1 to TRBJ1-6; 7 bases in between match TRBD1. The nucleotides read TGCAGTGCTGGGGGGACAGCTAATTCACCCCTCCACTTT. The translation is CSAGGTANSPLHF.